These 7 T cell receptor beta chains originate from one sample sequenced in a study of cytomegalovirus exposure and HLA in healthy donors. PCR amplification relied on 60 Vbeta primers (plus 13 Jbeta primers). Sequencing used immunoSEQ multiplex PCR; TCRdb keeps in-frame clones, though not all of them. The sample shows fewer than 250,000 clones, 60% to 80% of them seen only once. The sample taken for sequencing was PBMCs. The receptor set was obtained from a male donor in good health and CMV-seronegative.

Note on this clone: The same CDR3 is also encoded by other DNA sequences in this sample. V gene TRBV6-5 combines with J gene TRBJ2-1; 7 bases match TRBD1. CDR3 length: 13 residues. Germline loops: CDR1 MNHEY, CDR2 SVGAGI. With 5 bases clipped from V and 6 bases from J, the junction kept 4 bases outside the gene matches. The DNA of the CDR3 is TGTGCCAGCAGTCGTAGGGGGCTCAATGAGCAGTTCTTC. This codes for CASSRRGLNEQFF.

The DNA of the CDR3 is TGTGCCAGCAGCTTGAAGTCTAGCGGGACCTACGAGCAGTACTTC. It encodes CASSLKSSGTYEQYF. This chain uses TRBV5-4 with TRBJ2-7, with 9 bases lining up with TRBD2. The CDR3 spans 15 residues. After removal of 1 base from V and 2 bases from J, the junction contained 4 bases not matched to a gene. Germline V gene data show CDR1 as SGHNT and CDR2 as YYREEE (reference sequence).

This clone was found once. The chain carries TRBV6-7 and TRBJ2-7; TRBD2 aligns across 11 bases. TRBV6-7 is labeled an ORF, and its function is uncertain. Germline trimming cut 2 bases from V and 1 base from J; bases unmatched to any gene: 4. This CDR3 spans 16 amino acids. In DNA, the CDR3 is TGTGCCAGCAGTTACGCCGGACTAGCGGGTTCCTACGAGCAGTACTTC. It translates to CASSYAGLAGSYEQYF.

CDR3 DNA: TGTGCCAGCAGCTCGGACAGAAGCAATCAGCCCCAGCATTTT. Residues: CASSSDRSNQPQHF. The chain joins TRBV7-9 to TRBJ1-5; a possible D gene is TRBD1 (6 bases). The V gene lost 4 bases and the J gene lost 1 base, with 8 bases spanning the gap. Germline V gives CDR1 SEHNR, CDR2 FQNEAQ (reference sequence). This CDR3 comprises 14 residues.

In this sample, this clone turned up once. The chain has TRBV2 and TRBJ2-7, with D possibly matching TRBD2 (5 bases). V lost 3 bases and J 0 bases, leaving 15 bases between the germline ends. Germline V CDR1 and CDR2: SNHLY, FYNNEI. CDR3 length: 16 residues. The CDR3 DNA reads as TGTGCCAGCAGTGATAGACGGGGTCGCTTCTCCTACGAGCAGTACTTC. It encodes CASSDRRGRFSYEQYF.

V is TRBV4-3 and J is TRBJ2-1, with D possibly matching TRBD2 (6 bases). The CDR3 consists of 17 residues. Deletions cut 0 bases from V and 3 bases from J, with 15 bases between. Germline lookup yields CDR1 LGHNA and CDR2 YSLEER. For the CDR3, the DNA is TGCGCCAGCAGCCAAGATCTCCCTACGGGACTCTACAATGAGCAGTTCTTC. It specifies CASSQDLPTGLYNEQFF.

The rearrangement joins TRBV6-5 to TRBJ1-3; D unresolved. V lost 9 bases to trimming and J lost 6 bases, with 6 bases between them. The CDR3 totals 10 residues. The germline V gene encodes CDR1 MNHEY and CDR2 SVGAGI. CDR3 coding DNA: TGTGCCAGTTTCATAAACACCATATATTTT. This gives the protein CASFINTIYF.